This T cell receptor beta chain was captured by sequencing in a study of Ad26.COV2.S vaccination and SARS-CoV-2 variants. This table comes from immunoSEQ multiplex PCR, and its TCRdb copy is limited to in-frame clones, with some not included. Of about 350,000 clones detected, 92% appear once; the ten largest clones hold 3.9%. With 8 bases clipped from V and 5 bases from J, the junction kept 4 bases outside the gene matches. The length of the CDR3 is 13 residues. On this clone: Within the sample, other DNA sequences also encode this same CDR3.

This receptor was obtained from a human donor who had recovered from COVID-19. The rearrangement joins TRBV12-3 or TRBV12-4 to TRBJ1-5; TRBD1 matches at 9 bases. The starting material was peripheral blood, obtained after recovery from COVID-19. CDR3: CASSRQGDQPQHF. The DNA for the CDR3 is TGTGCCAGCTCCCGACAGGGGGATCAGCCCCAGCATTTT.